A selection of T cell receptor beta chains follows, all from one sample in a study of T cell responses to AZD1222 COVID-19 vaccine. Produced via immunoSEQ multiplex PCR; TCRdb's table is partial and in-frame only. The sample contains 68,000 or so clones, more than 70% of which appear only once. Material: peripheral blood, obtained on day 0 of AZD1222 vaccination. The receptors here all came from an adult in good health. The CDR3 runs from the conserved cysteine through the conserved F or W. A D gene is named only where the DNA matches it firmly.

TRBJ1-2	NA	TRBV28	CASAGRRGGYTF
TRBJ1-1	NA	TRBV7-2	CASSQSRGFFNTEAFF
TRBJ1-5	TRBD1	TRBV5-1	CASSLAGTGSQPQHF
TRBJ1-2	TRBD1	TRBV5-1	CASSLLAGTGNYGYTF
TRBJ1-4	NA	TRBV19	CASWGREKLFF
TRBJ2-7	TRBD1	TRBV6-2/TRBV6-3	CASSRIPGQGPYEQYF
TRBJ1-3	NA	TRBV9	CASSPEQGFSGNTIYF
TRBJ2-1	NA	TRBV18	CASSRDTSSYNEQFF
TRBJ1-1	NA	TRBV4-1	CASSGGYMNTEAFF
TRBJ2-4	NA	TRBV7-8	CASSLVRTENIQYF
TRBJ1-6	NA	TRBV5-1	CASTQGGSDQPLHF
TRBJ1-2	NA	TRBV30	CAWSPNYGYTF
TRBJ2-6	NA	TRBV9	CASSVSRGLVSGANVLTF
TRBJ2-7	NA	TRBV4-2	CASSPAGFSTYEQYF
TRBJ2-5	NA	TRBV18	CASSRRKGNEETQYF
TRBJ2-3	NA	TRBV6-6	CASSSLTQGREDTQYF
TRBJ1-5	NA	TRBV5-1	CASSSMPGDSNQPQHF
TRBJ2-7	NA	TRBV30	CAWLKPGALYEQYF
TRBJ2-1	NA	TRBV5-1	CASRGAGAAYNEQFF